This is a list of T cell receptor beta chains from one sample in a study of resident and recirculating memory T cells in vitiligo. Assay: immunoSEQ multiplex PCR; the TCRdb copy retains only in-frame clones and omits some. The sample carries 72,000 or so clones, about 91% recorded once. Sequences were obtained from blood. The receptors shown here come from a male donor with vitiligo. Each CDR3 is given with its conserved first and last residue. Fields, in order: clone size, V gene, J gene, D gene, CDR3 DNA, CDR3 protein. A D gene is named only where the DNA matches it firmly. Where a row states a size, it is once, few, many or the class of an expanded clone; other rows omit it.

>-|TRBV9|TRBJ2-3|TRBD1
TGTGCCAGCAGCGTAGGGTGGGGACAGGGGGCTACGCAGTATTTT
CASSVGWGQGATQYF
>once|TRBV19|TRBJ1-5|-
TGTGCCAGTAGTATGGGCCGTGGTCAGCCCCAGCATTTT
CASSMGRGQPQHF
>-|TRBV10-3|TRBJ2-1|-
TGTGCCATCAGTGAGTCCTCAGGGTTTTATGAGCAGTTCTTC
CAISESSGFYEQFF
>-|TRBV18|TRBJ1-4|TRBD1
TGTGCCAGCTCACCCCCGGGACAGAGTACAACTAATGAAAAACTGTTTTTT
CASSPPGQSTTNEKLFF
>few|TRBV5-1|TRBJ2-1|-
TGCGCCAGCACTTCCCAAAGCTTTAGCTCCTACAATGAGCAGTTCTTC
CASTSQSFSSYNEQFF
>few|TRBV5-3|TRBJ1-1|-
TGTGCCAGAAGCTCGGACACTGTTAACACTGAAGCTTTCTTT
CARSSDTVNTEAFF
>-|TRBV5-1|TRBJ2-7|-
TGCGCCAGCAGCTTAAACAGCCACTACGAGCAGTACTTC
CASSLNSHYEQYF
>-|TRBV28|TRBJ2-7|-
TGTGCCAGCAGTCCCTTTTTCTACGAGCAGTACTTC
CASSPFFYEQYF
>-|TRBV19|TRBJ1-1|TRBD1
TGTGCCAGTAGCCTCCTACCGGGACAGGGGATGAACACTGAAGCTTTCTTT
CASSLLPGQGMNTEAFF
>-|TRBV10-3|TRBJ2-1|TRBD2
TGTGCCATCGGGGGGACTAGCGGGAGAAATGAGCAGTTCTTC
CAIGGTSGRNEQFF
>once|TRBV7-3|TRBJ2-1|TRBD2
TGTGCCAGCAGCTCCACCCCTGAGCGGGAGGGCCTGGATGAGCAGTTCTTC
CASSSTPEREGLDEQFF
>-|TRBV4-3|TRBJ2-1|-
TGCGCCAGCAGCCAAGATTATGATGAGCAGTTCTTC
CASSQDYDEQFF
>-|TRBV7-8|TRBJ2-2|TRBD1
TGTGCCAGCAGCCGTGGACAGGGGCTAACGGGCGGGGAGCTGTTTTTT
CASSRGQGLTGGELFF
>once|TRBV5-1|TRBJ2-3|-
TGCGCCAGCAGAGTAGCATGGTCCCGCGGTACGCAGTATTTT
CASRVAWSRGTQYF
>-|TRBV4-2|TRBJ2-3|-
TGTGCCAGCAGCCTGGGGGGGCGGACTAGCACAGATACGCAGTATTTT
CASSLGGRTSTDTQYF
>-|TRBV18|TRBJ2-5|TRBD2
TGTGCCAGCTCACCACCGACTAGCGGGAGGAAGCAAGAGACCCAGTACTTC
CASSPPTSGRKQETQYF
>once|TRBV9|TRBJ2-1|TRBD1
TGTGCCAGCAGCGTGGGACAGGTGAATGAGCAGTTCTTC
CASSVGQVNEQFF
>-|TRBV11-2|TRBJ2-7|-
TGTGCCAGCAGCCCCTTCCGGGGGAGCCTCCGCCACGAGCAGTACTTC
CASSPFRGSLRHEQYF
>once|TRBV6-1|TRBJ2-4|-
TGTGCCAGCAGAGCTAGGGGGACAGGCGGGAGGTACTTC
CASRARGTGGRYF
>-|TRBV7-3|TRBJ2-2|-
TGTGCCAGCAGCTTAACTGGGCCCTCGAACACCGGGGAGCTGTTTTTT
CASSLTGPSNTGELFF
>-|TRBV4-1|TRBJ2-1|TRBD2
TGCGCCAGCAGCCAACCGACTAGCGGGAGGGCCGGTGAGCAGTTCTTC
CASSQPTSGRAGEQFF
>-|TRBV5-8|TRBJ1-1|-
TGTGCCAGCAGCTTGTGGACAGCTAACACTGAAGCTTTCTTT
CASSLWTANTEAFF
>-|TRBV7-9|TRBJ2-1|TRBD2
TGTGCCAGCAGCTTAGAAAGCGGGATAGAGCAGTTCTTC
CASSLESGIEQFF
>-|TRBV19|TRBJ2-7|-
TGTGCCAGTAGTACTAGCCCGGGGGTCTACGAGCAGTACTTC
CASSTSPGVYEQYF
>-|TRBV5-5|TRBJ2-7|TRBD1
TGTGCCAGCAGCTTGGGGGGCTTAAGGGACAGTGGCTACGAGCAGTACTTC
CASSLGGLRDSGYEQYF
>-|TRBV15|TRBJ1-2|-
TGTGCCACCAGACGGGGGGCGGACATTAACTATGGCTACACCTTC
CATRRGADINYGYTF
>-|TRBV5-8|TRBJ2-1|-
TGTGCCAGCAGCTGGTCGTGGGCGGAGGTCGACAATGAGCAGTTCTTC
CASSWSWAEVDNEQFF
>-|TRBV19|TRBJ2-2|TRBD2
TGTGCCAGTAGTGATCGACTAGCGGGCCTCACCGGGGAGCTGTTTTTT
CASSDRLAGLTGELFF
>-|TRBV27|TRBJ2-3|-
TGTGCCAGCAGTTTATATTTCAGGGGTTTTCAGGATACGCAGTATTTT
CASSLYFRGFQDTQYF
>-|TRBV7-3|TRBJ2-2|-
TGTGCCAGCAGCCCGACAGGAACCACCGTCTGGCCCGGGGAGCTGTTTTTT
CASSPTGTTVWPGELFF
>-|TRBV23-1|TRBJ2-7|TRBD2
TGCGCCAGCAGTCAATCTACACCAACCAAGACTAGCGGGAGGGCACTTCCCTCCTACGAGCAGTACTTC
CASSQSTPTKTSGRALPSYEQYF
>-|TRBV7-2|TRBJ2-5|-
TGTGCCAGCAGCGACAGCCTGGGTTACTCCGAGACCCAGTACTTC
CASSDSLGYSETQYF